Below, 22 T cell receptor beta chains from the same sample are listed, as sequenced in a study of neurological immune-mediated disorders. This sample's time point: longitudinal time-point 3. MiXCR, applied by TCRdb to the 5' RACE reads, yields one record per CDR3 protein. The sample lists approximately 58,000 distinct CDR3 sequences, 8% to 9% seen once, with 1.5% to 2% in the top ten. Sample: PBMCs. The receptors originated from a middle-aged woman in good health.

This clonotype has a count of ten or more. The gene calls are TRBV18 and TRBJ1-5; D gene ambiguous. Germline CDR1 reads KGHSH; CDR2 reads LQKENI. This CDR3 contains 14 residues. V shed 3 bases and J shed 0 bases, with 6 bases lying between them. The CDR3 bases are TGTGCCAGCTCACCGGATATTAGCAATCAGCCCCAGCATTTT. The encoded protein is CASSPDISNQPQHF.

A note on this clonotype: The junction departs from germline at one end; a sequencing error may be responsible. The CDR3 spells CSSRDLAGAGNTIYF. Written as DNA, the CDR3 is TGCAGTTCTAGAGATTTGGCAGGGGCTGGAAATACCATATATTTT. J is TRBJ1-3 and V is TRBV20-1, with D maybe TRBD1 (6 bases). The CDR3 has 15 residues. Germline CDR1 reads DFQATT; CDR2 reads SNEGSKA (reference sequence).

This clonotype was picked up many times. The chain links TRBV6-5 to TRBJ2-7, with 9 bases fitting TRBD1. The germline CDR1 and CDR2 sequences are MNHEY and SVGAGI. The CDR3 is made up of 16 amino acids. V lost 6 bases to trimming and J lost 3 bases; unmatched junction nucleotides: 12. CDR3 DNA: TGTGCCAGCAGGAAAAACGGCCGGGGACAGGGCTACGAGCAGTACTTC. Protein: CASRKNGRGQGYEQYF.

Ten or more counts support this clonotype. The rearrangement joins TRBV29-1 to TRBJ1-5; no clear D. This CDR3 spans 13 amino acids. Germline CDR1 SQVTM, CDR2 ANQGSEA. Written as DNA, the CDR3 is TGCAGGGAAATGCTAGGAAGCAATCAGCCCCAGCATTTT. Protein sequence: CREMLGSNQPQHF.

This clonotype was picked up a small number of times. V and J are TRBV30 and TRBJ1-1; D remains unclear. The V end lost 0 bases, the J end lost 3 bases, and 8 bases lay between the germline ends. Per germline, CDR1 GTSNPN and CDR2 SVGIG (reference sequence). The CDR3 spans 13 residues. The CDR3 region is CAWSVRVDTEAFF. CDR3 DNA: TGTGCCTGGAGTGTGAGGGTGGACACTGAAGCTTTCTTT.

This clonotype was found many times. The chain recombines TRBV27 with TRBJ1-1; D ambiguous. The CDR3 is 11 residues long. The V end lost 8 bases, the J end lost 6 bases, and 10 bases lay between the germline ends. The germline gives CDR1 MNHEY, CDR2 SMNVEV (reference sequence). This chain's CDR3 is CASGSGAEAFF. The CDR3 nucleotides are TGTGCCAGCGGGAGCGGGGCTGAAGCTTTCTTT.

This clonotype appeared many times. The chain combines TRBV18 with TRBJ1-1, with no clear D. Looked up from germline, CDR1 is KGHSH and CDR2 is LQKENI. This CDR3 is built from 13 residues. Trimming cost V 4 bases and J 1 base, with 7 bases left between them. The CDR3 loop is CASSQEQNTEAFF. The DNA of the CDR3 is TGTGCCAGCTCACAGGAACAGAACACTGAAGCTTTCTTT.

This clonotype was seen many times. CDR3 in amino acids: CASSIETGRPEAFF. CDR3 DNA: TGTGCCAGCAGTATTGAAACAGGGAGACCTGAAGCTTTCTTT. V is TRBV5-5 and J is TRBJ1-1; tentatively, D is TRBD1 (6 bases). Per the germline V gene, CDR1 is SGHKS and CDR2 is YYEKEE (reference sequence). Trimming pared 5 bases from V and 6 bases from J, leaving 17 bases between. This CDR3 comprises 14 residues. Complete variable domain (other parts from reference TRBV5-5 and TRBJ1-1): DAGVTQSPTHLIKTRGQQVTLRCSPISGHKSVSWYQQVLGQGPQFIFQYYEKEERGRGNFPDRFSARQFPNYSSELNVNALLLGDSALYLCASSIETGRPEAFFGQGTRLTVV.

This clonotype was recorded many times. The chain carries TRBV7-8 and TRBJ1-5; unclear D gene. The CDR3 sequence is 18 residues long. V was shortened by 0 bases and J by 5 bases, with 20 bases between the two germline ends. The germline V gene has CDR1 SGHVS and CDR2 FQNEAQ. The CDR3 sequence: CASSLARAPIERDQPQHF. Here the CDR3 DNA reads TGTGCCAGCAGCTTAGCCCGGGCCCCGATAGAAAGGGATCAGCCCCAGCATTTT. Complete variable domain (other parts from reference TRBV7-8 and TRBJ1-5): GAGVSQSPRYKVAKRGQDVALRCDPISGHVSLFWYQQALGQGPEFLTYFQNEAQLDKSGLPSDRFFAERPEGSVSTLKIQRTQQEDSAVYLCASSLARAPIERDQPQHFGDGTRLSIL.

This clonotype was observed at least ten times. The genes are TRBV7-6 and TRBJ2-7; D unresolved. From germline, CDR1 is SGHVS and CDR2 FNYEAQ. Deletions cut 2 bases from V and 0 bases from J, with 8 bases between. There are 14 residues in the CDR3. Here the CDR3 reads CASSLLGDSYEQYF. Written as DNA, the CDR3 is TGTGCCAGCAGCTTATTGGGTGACTCCTACGAGCAGTACTTC. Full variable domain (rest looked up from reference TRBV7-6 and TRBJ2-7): GAGVSQSPRYKVTKRGQDVALRCDPISGHVSLYWYRQALGQGPEFLTYFNYEAQQDKSGLPNDRFSAERPEGSISTLTIQRTEQRDSAMYRCASSLLGDSYEQYFGPGTRLTVT.

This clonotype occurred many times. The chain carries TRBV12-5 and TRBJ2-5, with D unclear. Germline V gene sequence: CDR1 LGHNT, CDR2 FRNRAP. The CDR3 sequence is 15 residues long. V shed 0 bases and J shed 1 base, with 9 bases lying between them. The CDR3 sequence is CASGLVHGSQETQYF. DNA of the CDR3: TGTGCTAGTGGTTTGGTACATGGCAGCCAAGAGACCCAGTACTTC.

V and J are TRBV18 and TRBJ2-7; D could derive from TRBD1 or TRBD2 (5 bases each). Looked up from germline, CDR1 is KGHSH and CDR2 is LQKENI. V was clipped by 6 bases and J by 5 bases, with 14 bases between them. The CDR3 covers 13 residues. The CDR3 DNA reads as TGTGCCAGCTCCCCCGGGGCCCCCCACGAGCAGTACTTC. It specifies CASSPGAPHEQYF.

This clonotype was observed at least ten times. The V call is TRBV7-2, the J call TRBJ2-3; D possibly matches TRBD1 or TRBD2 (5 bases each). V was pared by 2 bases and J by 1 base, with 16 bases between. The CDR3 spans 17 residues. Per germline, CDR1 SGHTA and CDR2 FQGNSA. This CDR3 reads CASSLTRGRTRTDTQYF. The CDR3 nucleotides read TGTGCCAGCAGCTTAACCCGGGGCCGTACTCGCACAGATACGCAGTATTTT.

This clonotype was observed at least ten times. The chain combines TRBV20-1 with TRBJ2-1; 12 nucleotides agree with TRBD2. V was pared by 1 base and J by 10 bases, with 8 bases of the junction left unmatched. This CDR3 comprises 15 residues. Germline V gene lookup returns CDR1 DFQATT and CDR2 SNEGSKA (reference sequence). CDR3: CSARAPSGGAWEQFF. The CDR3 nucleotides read TGCAGTGCTAGAGCCCCTAGCGGGGGGGCATGGGAGCAGTTCTTC.

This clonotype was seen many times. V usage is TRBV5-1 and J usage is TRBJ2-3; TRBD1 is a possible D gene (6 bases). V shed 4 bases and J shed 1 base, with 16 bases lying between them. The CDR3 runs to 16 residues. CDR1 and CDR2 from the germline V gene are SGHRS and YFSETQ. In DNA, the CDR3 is TGCGCCAGCAGCCCAGGACAGCCCGGAGGCACAGATACGCAGTATTTT. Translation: CASSPGQPGGTDTQYF. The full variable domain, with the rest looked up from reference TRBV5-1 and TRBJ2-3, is KAGVTQTPRYLIKTRGQQVTLSCSPISGHRSVSWYQQTPGQGLQFLFEYFSETQRNKGNFPGRFSGRQFSNSRSEMNVSTLELGDSALYLCASSPGQPGGTDTQYFGPGTRLTVL.

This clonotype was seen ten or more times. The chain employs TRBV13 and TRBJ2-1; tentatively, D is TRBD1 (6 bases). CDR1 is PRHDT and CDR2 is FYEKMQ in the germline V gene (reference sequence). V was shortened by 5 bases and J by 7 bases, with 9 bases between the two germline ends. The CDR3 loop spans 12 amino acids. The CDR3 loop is CASSPQGNEQFF. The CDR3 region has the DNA TGTGCCAGCAGCCCGCAGGGGAATGAGCAGTTCTTC.

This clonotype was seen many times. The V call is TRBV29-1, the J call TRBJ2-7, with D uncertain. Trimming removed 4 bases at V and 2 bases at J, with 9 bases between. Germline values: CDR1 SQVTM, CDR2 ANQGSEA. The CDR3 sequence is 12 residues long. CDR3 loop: CSVVQVTYEQYF. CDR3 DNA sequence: TGCAGCGTTGTTCAGGTTACCTACGAGCAGTACTTC.

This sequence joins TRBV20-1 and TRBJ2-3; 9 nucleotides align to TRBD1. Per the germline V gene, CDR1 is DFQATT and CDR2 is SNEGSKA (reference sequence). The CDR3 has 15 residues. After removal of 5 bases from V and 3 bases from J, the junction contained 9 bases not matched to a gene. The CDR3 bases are TGCAGTGCTGGGGGACAGGGTCGGTCTACAGATACGCAGTATTTT. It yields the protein CSAGGQGRSTDTQYF.

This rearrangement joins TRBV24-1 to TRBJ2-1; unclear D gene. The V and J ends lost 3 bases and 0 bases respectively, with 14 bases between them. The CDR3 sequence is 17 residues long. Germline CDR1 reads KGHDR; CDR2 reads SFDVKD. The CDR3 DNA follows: TGTGCCACCAGTGATCAAAAAGCAGGTGCCTCCTACAATGAGCAGTTCTTC. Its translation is CATSDQKAGASYNEQFF.

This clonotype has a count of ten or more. The CDR3 coding sequence is TGTGCCACCAGCAGAGATGCGACTAGCGGGAAGGATACGCAGTATTTT. It encodes CATSRDATSGKDTQYF. This chain links TRBV15 with TRBJ2-3; the match to TRBD2 covers 11 bases. From germline, CDR1 is LNHNV and CDR2 YYDKDF (reference sequence). The CDR3 has 16 amino acids. V was pared by 0 bases and J by 6 bases, with 5 bases of the junction left unmatched.

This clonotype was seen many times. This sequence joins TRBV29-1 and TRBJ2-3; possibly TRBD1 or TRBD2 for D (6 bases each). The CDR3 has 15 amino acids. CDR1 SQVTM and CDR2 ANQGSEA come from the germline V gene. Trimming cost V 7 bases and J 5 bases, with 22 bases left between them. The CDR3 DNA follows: TGCAGCGCTTTGGGGGGCAGGGCCGGGGTAGATACGCAGTATTTT. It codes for CSALGGRAGVDTQYF.

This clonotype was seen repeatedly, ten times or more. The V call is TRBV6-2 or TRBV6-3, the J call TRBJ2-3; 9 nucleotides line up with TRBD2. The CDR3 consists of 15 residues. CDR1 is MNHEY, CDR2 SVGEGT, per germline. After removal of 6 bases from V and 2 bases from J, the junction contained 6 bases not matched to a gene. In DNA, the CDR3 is TGTGCCAGCAGCCCCAGCGGGGGGTTCACAGATACGCAGTATTTT. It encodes CASSPSGGFTDTQYF.